This T cell receptor beta chain stems from a study of OX40 agonist ivuxolimab in advanced cancers. Study information: Patients with hepatocellular carcinoma, melanoma, renal cell or head and neck cancer made up the dose-escalation patients. The dose-escalation cohort was approximately 80% male, with a mean age of approximately 61 years, ranging about 23 to 79. Findings and limits, study-wide: With doses of 0.1 to 3.0 mg/kg, CD4+ and CD8+ blood T cells had undergone clonal expansion by week 6. Also present in some nonresponders was a low level of normalized T-cell clonal expansion.

The data were produced by immunoSEQ multiplex PCR, yet TCRdb's version contains in-frame clones alone and is incomplete. The sample holds over 150,000 clones, around 94% seen once. CDR1 and CDR2 from the germline V gene are SGHNT and YYREEE (reference sequence). V dropped 4 bases and J dropped 3 bases, with 8 bases sitting between them. The CDR3 runs 12 residues. On this clone: The target antigen is unknown.

The V call is TRBV5-4, the J call TRBJ2-7; D call uncertain. The sequencing used CD4+ or CD8+ T cells sorted from blood, collected in a trial of the OX40 agonist ivuxolimab. The receptor was derived from an adult with an advanced solid tumor such as melanoma, head and neck, liver or kidney cancer. CDR3 in amino acids: CASSPDRYEQYF. The CDR3 bases are TGTGCCAGCAGCCCGGACCGCTACGAGCAGTACTTC.